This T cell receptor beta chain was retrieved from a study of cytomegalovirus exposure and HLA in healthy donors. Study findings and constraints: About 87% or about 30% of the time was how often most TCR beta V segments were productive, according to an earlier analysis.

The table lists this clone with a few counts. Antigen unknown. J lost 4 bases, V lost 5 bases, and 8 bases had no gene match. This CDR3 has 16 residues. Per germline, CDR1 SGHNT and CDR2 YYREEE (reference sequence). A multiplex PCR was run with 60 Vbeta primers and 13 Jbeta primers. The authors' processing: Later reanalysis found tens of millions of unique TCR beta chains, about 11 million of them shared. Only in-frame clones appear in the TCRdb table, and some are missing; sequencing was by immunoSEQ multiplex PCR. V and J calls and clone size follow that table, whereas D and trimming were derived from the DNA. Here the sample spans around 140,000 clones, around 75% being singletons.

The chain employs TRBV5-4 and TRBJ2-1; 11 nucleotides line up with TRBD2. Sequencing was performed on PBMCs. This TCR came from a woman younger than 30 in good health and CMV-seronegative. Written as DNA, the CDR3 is TGTGCCAGCAGATCAGCCGGGACTAGCGGTTACAATGAGCAGTTCTTC. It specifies CASRSAGTSGYNEQFF.